Listed below are T cell receptor beta chains from one sample, sequenced in a study of patients and donors after allogeneic stem cell transplantation. A single record per CDR3 protein comes from TCRdb applying MiXCR to the RT-PCR reads. The data show 70,000 to 95,000 distinct CDR3 sequences, around 5% seen once. Material for sequencing was blood, either unsorted or a sorted T cell fraction (not recorded which). These receptors came from a human donor who was either an allogeneic HSCT recipient or a stem cell or donor lymphocyte infusion donor (not recorded which). It is not recorded whose cells these are; they may come from a transplant donor. Each CDR3 is given without its conserved first and last residue. The order of the fields is CDR3 length, V gene, D gene, J gene, CDR3 protein. The D gene is left open where the match is weak.

>11|TRBV6-6|.|TRBJ1-1
ASTKDVNTEAF
>13|TRBV7-8|.|TRBJ1-1
ASSQRVGFSTEAF
>12|TRBV20-1|.|TRBJ1-4
SARDREGSEKLF
>13|TRBV6-1|TRBD2|TRBJ2-7
ATLGASGRAYEQY
>13|TRBV3-1|TRBD2|TRBJ2-3
ASSLRASGVDTQY
>11|TRBV2|TRBD1|TRBJ1-4
ASGDRRNEKLF
>13|TRBV20-1|TRBD2|TRBJ2-7
SAIRAASGTYEQY
>11|TRBV20-1|TRBD2|TRBJ2-1
SAYPGLADEQF
>13|TRBV9|TRBD2|TRBJ2-3
ASSVDPREGNTQY
>13|TRBV27|.|TRBJ2-2
ASSVRTVNTGELF
>11|TRBV29-1|.|TRBJ1-1
SVVSILGTEAF
>13|TRBV15|TRBD1|TRBJ1-1
ATSTRTGGVTEAF
>13|TRBV7-2|TRBD2|TRBJ2-7
ASSLASGFGYEQY
>13|TRBV4-1|.|TRBJ1-1
ASSQGIFTGTEAF
>12|TRBV6-5|TRBD1|TRBJ1-5
ASSYAGQGEPQH
>13|TRBV20-1|TRBD2|TRBJ2-1
SALESGRASNEQF
>10|TRBV29-1|.|TRBJ1-1
SVGWEEGEAF
>13|TRBV3-1|.|TRBJ2-3
ASSQQSAYTDTQY
>13|TRBV5-1|.|TRBJ1-1
ASSLIHGGNTEAF
>13|TRBV5-5|.|TRBJ2-4
ASSSQPTGMGIQY
>13|TRBV11-2|.|TRBJ1-1
ASSRMGGGNTEAF
>11|TRBV20-1|TRBD1|TRBJ1-2
SARAGTGDGYT
>13|TRBV24-1|TRBD1|TRBJ2-1
ATSDSGTGHNEQF